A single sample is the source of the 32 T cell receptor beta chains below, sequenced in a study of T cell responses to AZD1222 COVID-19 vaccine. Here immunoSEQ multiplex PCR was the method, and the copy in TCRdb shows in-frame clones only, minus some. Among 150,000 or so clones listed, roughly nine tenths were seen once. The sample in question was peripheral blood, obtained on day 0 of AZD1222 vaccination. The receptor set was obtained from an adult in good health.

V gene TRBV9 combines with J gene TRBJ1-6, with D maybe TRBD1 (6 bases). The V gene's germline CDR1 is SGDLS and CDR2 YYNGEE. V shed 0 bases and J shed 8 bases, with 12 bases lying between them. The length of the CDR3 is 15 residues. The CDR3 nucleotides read TGTGCCAGCAGCGTAGAAGGGACAAGGGATTCACCCCTCCACTTT. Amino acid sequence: CASSVEGTRDSPLHF.

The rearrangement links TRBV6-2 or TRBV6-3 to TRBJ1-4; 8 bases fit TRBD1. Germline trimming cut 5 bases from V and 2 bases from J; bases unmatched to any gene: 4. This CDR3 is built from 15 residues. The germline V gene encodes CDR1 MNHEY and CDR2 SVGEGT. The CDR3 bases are TGTGCCAGCAGTGCCAGGGGGCTGACTAATGAAAAACTGTTTTTT. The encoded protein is CASSARGLTNEKLFF.

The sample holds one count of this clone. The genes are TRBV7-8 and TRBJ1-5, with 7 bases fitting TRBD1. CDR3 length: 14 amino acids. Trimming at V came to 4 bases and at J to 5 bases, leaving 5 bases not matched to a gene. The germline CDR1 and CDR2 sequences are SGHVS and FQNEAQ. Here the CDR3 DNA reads TGTGCCAGCAGCTCGGTGGACAGGTATCAGCCCCAGCATTTT. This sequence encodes CASSSVDRYQPQHF.

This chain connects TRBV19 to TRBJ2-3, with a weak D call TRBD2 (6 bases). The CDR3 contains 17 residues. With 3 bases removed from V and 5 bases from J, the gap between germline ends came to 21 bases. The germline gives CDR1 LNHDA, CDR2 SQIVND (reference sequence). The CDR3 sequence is CASSIPTGTKGGDTQYF. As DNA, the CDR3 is TGTGCCAGTAGTATCCCTACGGGGACGAAGGGAGGAGATACGCAGTATTTT.

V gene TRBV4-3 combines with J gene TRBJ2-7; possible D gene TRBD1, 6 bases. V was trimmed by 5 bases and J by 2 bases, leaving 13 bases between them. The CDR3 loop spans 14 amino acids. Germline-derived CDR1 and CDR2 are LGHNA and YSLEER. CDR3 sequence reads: CASSTTGNAYEQYF. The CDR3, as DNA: TGCGCCAGCAGCACAACAGGGAACGCCTACGAGCAGTACTTC.

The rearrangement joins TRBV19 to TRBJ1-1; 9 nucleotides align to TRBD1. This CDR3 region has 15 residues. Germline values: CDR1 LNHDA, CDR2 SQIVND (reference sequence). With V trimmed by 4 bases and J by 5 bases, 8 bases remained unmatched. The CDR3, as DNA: TGTGCCAGTAGTACCCGGACAGGGGTGCTGACTGAAGCTTTCTTT. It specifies CASSTRTGVLTEAFF.

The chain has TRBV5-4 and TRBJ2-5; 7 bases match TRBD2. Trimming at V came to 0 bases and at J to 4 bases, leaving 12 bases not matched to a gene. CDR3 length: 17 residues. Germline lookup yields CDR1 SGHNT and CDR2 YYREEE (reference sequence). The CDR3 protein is CASSLAQGGRRGETQYF. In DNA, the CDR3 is TGTGCCAGCAGCTTGGCCCAGGGAGGGAGGAGAGGAGAGACCCAGTACTTC.

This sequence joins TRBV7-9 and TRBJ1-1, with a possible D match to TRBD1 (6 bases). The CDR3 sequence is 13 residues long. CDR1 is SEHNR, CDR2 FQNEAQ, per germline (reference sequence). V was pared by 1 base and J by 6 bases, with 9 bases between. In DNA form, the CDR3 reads TGTGCCAGCAGCTTAGGAGGGGGATCTGAAGCTTTCTTT. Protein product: CASSLGGGSEAFF.

DNA of the CDR3: TGTGCCAGCAGCCAGGGGACTATTATCGATGAGCAGTTCTTC. It codes for CASSQGTIIDEQFF. The chain couples TRBV14 to TRBJ2-1; 7 bases align to TRBD2. The trim removed 3 bases at V and 8 bases at J, leaving 7 bases unmatched. CDR1 and CDR2 from the germline V gene are SGHDN and FVKESK. The CDR3 loop spans 14 amino acids. The entire variable domain, with the rest obtained from reference TRBV14 and TRBJ2-1, is as follows: EAGVTQFPSHSVIEKGQTVTLRCDPISGHDNLYWYRRVMGKEIKFLLHFVKESKQDESGMPNNRFLAERTGGTYSTLKVQPAELEDSGVYFCASSQGTIIDEQFFGPGTRLTVL.

The CDR3 sequence: CASSDGHNSNYGYTF. CDR3 nucleotides: TGCGCCAGCAGTGATGGCCACAATTCTAACTATGGCTACACCTTC. The V gene is TRBV10-2, the J gene TRBJ1-2; D ambiguous. The CDR3 consists of 15 residues. The V and J ends lost 3 bases and 0 bases respectively, with 11 bases between them. Looked up from germline, CDR1 is WSHSY and CDR2 is SAAADI.

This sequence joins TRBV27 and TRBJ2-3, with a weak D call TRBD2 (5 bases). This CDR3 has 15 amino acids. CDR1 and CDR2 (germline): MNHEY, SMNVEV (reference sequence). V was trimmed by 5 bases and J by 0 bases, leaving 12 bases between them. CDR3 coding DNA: TGTGCCAGCAGTCCCGGGATTCTCAGCACAGATACGCAGTATTTT. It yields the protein CASSPGILSTDTQYF.

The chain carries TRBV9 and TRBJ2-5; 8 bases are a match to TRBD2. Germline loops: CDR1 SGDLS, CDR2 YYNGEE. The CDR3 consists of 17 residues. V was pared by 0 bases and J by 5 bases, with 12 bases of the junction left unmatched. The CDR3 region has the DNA TGTGCCAGCAGCGTAGGACCGGGACTAGGGGCCATGGAGACCCAGTACTTC. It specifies CASSVGPGLGAMETQYF. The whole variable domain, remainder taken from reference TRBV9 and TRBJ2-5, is DSGVTQTPKHLITATGQRVTLRCSPRSGDLSVYWYQQSLDQGLQFLIQYYNGEERAKGNILERFSAQQFPDLHSELNLSSLELGDSALYFCASSVGPGLGAMETQYFGPGTRLLVL.

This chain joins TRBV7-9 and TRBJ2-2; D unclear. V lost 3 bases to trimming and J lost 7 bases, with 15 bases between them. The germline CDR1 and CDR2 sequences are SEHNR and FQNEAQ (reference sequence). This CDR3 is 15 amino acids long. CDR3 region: CASSFLREVGGELFF. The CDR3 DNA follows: TGTGCCAGCAGCTTCCTTAGGGAAGTTGGCGGGGAGCTGTTTTTT.

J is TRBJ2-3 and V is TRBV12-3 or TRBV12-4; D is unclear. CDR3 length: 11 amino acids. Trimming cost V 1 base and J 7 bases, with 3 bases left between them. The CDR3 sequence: CASSLGNTQYF. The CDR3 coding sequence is TGTGCCAGCAGTTTAGGGAATACGCAGTATTTT.

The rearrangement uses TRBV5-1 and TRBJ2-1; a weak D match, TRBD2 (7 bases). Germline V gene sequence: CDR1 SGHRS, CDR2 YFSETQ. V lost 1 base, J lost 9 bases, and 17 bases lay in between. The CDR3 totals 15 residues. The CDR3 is CASSLMGGPAGEQFF. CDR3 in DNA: TGCGCCAGCAGCTTGATGGGGGGGCCAGCTGGTGAGCAGTTCTTC.

CDR3 in amino acids: CASRGGNQPQHF. The CDR3 nucleotides are TGTGCCAGCCGGGGAGGGAACCAGCCCCAGCATTTT. J is TRBJ1-5 and V is TRBV2, with D unclear. Looked up from germline, CDR1 is SNHLY and CDR2 is FYNNEI. The CDR3 length is 12 residues. Trimming pared 8 bases from V and 7 bases from J, leaving 12 bases between.

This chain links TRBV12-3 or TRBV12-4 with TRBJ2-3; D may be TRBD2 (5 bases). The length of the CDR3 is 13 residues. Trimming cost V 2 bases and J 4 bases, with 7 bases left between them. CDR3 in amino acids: CASSLTRADTQYF. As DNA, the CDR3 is TGTGCCAGCAGTTTAACTAGGGCAGATACGCAGTATTTT.

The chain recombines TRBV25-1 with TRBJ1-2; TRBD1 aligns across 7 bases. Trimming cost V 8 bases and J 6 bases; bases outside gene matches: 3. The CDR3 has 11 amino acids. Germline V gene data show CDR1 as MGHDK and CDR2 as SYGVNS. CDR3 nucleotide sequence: TGTGCCAGCTCCAGGGGGGATGGCTACACCTTC. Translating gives CASSRGDGYTF.

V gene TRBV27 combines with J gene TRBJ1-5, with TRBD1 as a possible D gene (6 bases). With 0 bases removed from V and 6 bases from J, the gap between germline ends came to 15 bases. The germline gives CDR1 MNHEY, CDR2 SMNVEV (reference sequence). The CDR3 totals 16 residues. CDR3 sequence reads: CASSLSGRAGAQPQHF. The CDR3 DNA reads TGTGCCAGCAGTTTATCGGGAAGGGCGGGGGCTCAGCCCCAGCATTTT.

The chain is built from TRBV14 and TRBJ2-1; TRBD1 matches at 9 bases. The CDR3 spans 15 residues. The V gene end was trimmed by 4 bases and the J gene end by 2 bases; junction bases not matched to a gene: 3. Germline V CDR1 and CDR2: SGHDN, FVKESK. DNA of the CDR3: TGTGCCAGCAGCCCTGACAGGGGGGCCTACAATGAGCAGTTCTTC. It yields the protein CASSPDRGAYNEQFF. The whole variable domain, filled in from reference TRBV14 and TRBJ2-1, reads EAGVTQFPSHSVIEKGQTVTLRCDPISGHDNLYWYRRVMGKEIKFLLHFVKESKQDESGMPNNRFLAERTGGTYSTLKVQPAELEDSGVYFCASSPDRGAYNEQFFGPGTRLTVL.

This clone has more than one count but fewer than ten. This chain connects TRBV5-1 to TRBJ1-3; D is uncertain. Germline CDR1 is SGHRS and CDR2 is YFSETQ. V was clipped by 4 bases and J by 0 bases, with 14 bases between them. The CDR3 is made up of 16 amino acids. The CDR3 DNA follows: TGCGCCAGCAGCCCGGACGGTTTAAACTCTGGAAACACCATATATTTT. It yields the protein CASSPDGLNSGNTIYF.

CDR3 amino acids: CAWSEGTYNSPLHF. The CDR3 nucleotides are TGTGCCTGGAGTGAGGGGACTTATAATTCACCCCTCCACTTT. This chain connects TRBV30 to TRBJ1-6; tentative D call: TRBD1 (5 bases). Trimming removed 1 base at V and 4 bases at J, with 8 bases between. This CDR3 spans 14 amino acids. The germline V gene has CDR1 GTSNPN and CDR2 SVGIG (reference sequence).

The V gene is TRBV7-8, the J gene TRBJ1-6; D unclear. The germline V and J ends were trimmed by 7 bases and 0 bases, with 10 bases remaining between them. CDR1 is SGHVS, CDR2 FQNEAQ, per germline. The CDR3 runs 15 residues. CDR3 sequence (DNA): TGTGCCAGCACCCCTAGTAGCTCCTATAATTCACCCCTCCACTTT. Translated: CASTPSSSYNSPLHF.

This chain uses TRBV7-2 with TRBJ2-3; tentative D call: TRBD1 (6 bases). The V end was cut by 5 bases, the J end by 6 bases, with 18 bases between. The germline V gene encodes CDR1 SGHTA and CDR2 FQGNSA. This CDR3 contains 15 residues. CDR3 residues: CASSPDAQGWDTQYF. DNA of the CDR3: TGTGCCAGCAGCCCCGACGCACAGGGTTGGGATACGCAGTATTTT.

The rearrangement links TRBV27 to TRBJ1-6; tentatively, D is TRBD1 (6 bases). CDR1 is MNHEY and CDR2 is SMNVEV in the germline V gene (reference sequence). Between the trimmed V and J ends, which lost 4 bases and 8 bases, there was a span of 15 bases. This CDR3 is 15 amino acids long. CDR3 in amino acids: CASSCPRGEDSPLHF. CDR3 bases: TGTGCCAGCAGTTGCCCGAGGGGGGAGGATTCACCCCTCCACTTT.

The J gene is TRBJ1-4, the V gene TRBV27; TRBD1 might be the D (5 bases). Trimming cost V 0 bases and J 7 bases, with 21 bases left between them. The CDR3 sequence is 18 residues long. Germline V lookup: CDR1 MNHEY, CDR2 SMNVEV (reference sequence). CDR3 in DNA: TGTGCCAGCAGTTTATCGCTCGGGGCAACGGGTATTAGTGAAAAACTGTTTTTT. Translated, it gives CASSLSLGATGISEKLFF.

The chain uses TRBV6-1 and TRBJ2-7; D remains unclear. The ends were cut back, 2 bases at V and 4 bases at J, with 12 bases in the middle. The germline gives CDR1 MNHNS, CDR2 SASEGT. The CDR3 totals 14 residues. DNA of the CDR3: TGTGCCAGCAGTGAAAGGTCGGGTCTATACGAGCAGTACTTC. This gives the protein CASSERSGLYEQYF.

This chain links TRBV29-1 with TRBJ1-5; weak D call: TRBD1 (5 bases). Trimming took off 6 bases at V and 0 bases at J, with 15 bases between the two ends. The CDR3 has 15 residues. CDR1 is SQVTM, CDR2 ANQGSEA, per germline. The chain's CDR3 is CSVSEGRNSNQPQHF. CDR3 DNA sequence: TGCAGCGTCTCGGAGGGGAGAAATAGCAATCAGCCCCAGCATTTT.

Here the CDR3 DNA reads TGTGCCAGCAGTCGACAGGGGCGCTCCTACGAGCAGTACTTC. Translated, it gives CASSRQGRSYEQYF. V and J are TRBV27 and TRBJ2-7; 8 bases match TRBD1. Germline loops: CDR1 MNHEY, CDR2 SMNVEV (reference sequence). CDR3 length: 14 amino acids. V trimming: 5 bases; J trimming: 0 bases; junction bases outside the gene matches: 3.

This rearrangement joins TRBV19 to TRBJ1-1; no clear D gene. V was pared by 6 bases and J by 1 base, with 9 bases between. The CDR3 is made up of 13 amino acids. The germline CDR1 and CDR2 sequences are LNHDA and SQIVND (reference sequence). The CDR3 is CASSTLENTEAFF. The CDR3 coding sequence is TGTGCCAGTAGCACCTTGGAGAACACTGAAGCTTTCTTT.

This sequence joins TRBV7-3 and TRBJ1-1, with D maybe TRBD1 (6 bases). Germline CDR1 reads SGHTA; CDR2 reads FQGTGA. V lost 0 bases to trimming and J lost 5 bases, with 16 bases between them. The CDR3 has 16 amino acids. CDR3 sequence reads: CASSLTSPQGVTEAFF. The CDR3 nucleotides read TGTGCCAGCAGCTTAACGAGCCCACAGGGCGTGACTGAAGCTTTCTTT.

The CDR3 loop is CAWRWDTTYEQYV. The CDR3 DNA follows: TGTGCCTGGAGGTGGGACACCACCTACGAGCAGTACGTC. This chain links TRBV30 with TRBJ2-7; D may be TRBD1 (6 bases). Trimming removed 3 bases from V and 2 bases from J, with 11 bases in between. CDR1 is GTSNPN, CDR2 SVGIG, per germline (reference sequence). The CDR3 consists of 13 residues.